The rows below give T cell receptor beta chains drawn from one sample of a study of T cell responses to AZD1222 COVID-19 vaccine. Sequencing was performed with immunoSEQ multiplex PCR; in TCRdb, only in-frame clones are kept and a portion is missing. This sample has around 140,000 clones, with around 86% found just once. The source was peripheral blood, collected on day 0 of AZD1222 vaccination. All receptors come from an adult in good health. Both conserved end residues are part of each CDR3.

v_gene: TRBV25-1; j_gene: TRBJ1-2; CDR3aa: CASSGASSATF
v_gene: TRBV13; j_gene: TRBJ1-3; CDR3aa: CASSLGDTPGNTIYF
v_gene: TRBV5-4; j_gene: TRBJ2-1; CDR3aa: CASSPGRTGEQFF
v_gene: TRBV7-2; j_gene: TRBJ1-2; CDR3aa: CASSSQGQGLINYGYTF
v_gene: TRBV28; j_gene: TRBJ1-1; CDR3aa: CASSEHGMGRDEAFF
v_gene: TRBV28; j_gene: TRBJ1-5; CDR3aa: CASSLWADNQPQHF
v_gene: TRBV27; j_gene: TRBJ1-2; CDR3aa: CASSSSHRGHGYTF
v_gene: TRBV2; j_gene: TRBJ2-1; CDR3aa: CASSVPASGGNPSYNEQFF
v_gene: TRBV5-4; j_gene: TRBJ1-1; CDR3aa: CASSWGTMNTEAFF
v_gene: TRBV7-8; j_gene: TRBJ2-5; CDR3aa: CASSLASGGTQYF
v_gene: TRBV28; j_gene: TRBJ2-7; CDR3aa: CASSPNGQMLRSEQYF
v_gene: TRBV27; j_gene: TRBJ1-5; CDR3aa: CASNSLGGSQPQHF
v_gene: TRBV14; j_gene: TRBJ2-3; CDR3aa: CASSQEVRPSGADTQYF
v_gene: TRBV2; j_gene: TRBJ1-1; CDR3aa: CASRTDLNTEAFF
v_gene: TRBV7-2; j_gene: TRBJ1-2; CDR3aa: CASSWGQGINYGYTF
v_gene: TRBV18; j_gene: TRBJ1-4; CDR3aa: CASSPRGRRDNEKLFF
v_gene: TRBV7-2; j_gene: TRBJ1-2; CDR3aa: CASSLADRGLYGYTF
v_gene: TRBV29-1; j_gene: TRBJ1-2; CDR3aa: CTSAWGDGYTF
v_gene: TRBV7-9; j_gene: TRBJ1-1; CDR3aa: CASSTRDRGMNTEAFF
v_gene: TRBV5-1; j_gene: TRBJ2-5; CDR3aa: CASSLASDIGGETQYF
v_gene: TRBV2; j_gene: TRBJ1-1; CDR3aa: CASSEYSAGANTEAFF
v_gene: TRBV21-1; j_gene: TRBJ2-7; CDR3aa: CASSLSYEQYF
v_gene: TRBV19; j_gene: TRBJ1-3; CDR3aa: CASRPLGAGRTLGNTIYF
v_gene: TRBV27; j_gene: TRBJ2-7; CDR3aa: CASRLVGGSYEQYF
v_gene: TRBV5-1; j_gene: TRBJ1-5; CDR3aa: CASSLEGEPQHF
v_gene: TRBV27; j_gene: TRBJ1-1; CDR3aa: CASRGLGDTEAFF
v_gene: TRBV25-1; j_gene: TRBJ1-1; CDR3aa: CASSYDDTMNTEAFF
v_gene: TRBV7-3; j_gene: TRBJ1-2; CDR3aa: CASSPPDRREGYTF
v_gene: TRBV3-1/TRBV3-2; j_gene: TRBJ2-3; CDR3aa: CASSFQAGGDTQYF
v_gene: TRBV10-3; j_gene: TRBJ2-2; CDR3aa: CAISVSRGEDTGELFF
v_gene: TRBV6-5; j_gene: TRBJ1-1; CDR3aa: CATYRQGMNTEAFF
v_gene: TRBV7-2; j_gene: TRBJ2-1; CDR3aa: CASSLGSAVSYNEQFF
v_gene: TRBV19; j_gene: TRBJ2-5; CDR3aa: CASSSTGQEETQYF
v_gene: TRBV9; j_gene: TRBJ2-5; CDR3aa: CASSSSGGAGQTQYF
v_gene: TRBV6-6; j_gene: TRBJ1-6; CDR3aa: CASSVRGWSPLHF
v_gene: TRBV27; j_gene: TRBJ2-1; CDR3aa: CASSARDRDGYEQFF
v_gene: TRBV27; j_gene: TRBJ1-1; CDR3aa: CASSSRTVNTEAFF
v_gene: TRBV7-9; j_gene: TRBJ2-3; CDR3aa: CASTRGDTQYF
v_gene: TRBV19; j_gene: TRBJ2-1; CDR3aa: CASSLKEGQVTRYEQFF
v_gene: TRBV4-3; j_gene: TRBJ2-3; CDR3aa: CASSPFTSTDTQYF